This record covers a single T cell receptor (beta chain). The data were taken from a study of blood T cell repertoires in COVID-19. In the study overall: PBMCs, B-cell-depleted T cells, or T cells provided the cDNA or gDNA that made up the material.

In the authors' workflow: Counts of nucleated cells, estimated from reference gene primer amplification, were obtained. Clones were read by immunoSEQ multiplex PCR, and TCRdb kept only the in-frame ones, dropping some. V, J and clone size are taken as reported in that table, and D and trimming were inferred from the DNA itself. The data hold some 58,000 clones, with approximately 77% observed a single time. Trimming took 5 bases from V and 2 from J; bases not matched to a gene: 6. Per the germline V gene, CDR1 is MNHNY and CDR2 is SVGAGI (reference sequence). The CDR3 is 14 residues long. The chain has TRBV6-6 and TRBJ2-7, with 7 bases aligning to TRBD1. The sequence derives from a human donor in a cohort sampled during active COVID-19. Sequenced material: peripheral blood. Here the CDR3 reads CASSKTGIPYEQYF. Here the CDR3 DNA reads TGTGCCAGCAGTAAGACAGGGATCCCCTACGAGCAGTACTTC.